This T cell receptor (beta chain) was identified in a study of CD8 T cells in ankylosing spondylitis. The trim removed 6 bases at V and 9 bases at J, leaving 10 bases unmatched. The CDR3 is 14 residues long. Comment on this clonotype: Its cognate antigen is unknown.

TCRdb used MiXCR to reprocess the 5' RACE reads, holding one entry per CDR3 protein. The repertoire holds about 360,000 distinct CDR3 sequences, with approximately 22% as singletons. The study's findings and limits: Reportedly, significant enrichment of disease-linked clones occurred in matched ankylosing spondylitis synovial fluid.

Sequencing was performed on blood, either unsorted or a sorted T cell fraction (not recorded which). The chain carries TRBV12-3 or TRBV12-4 and TRBJ2-7, with 11 bases identical to TRBD1. The clonotype was recovered from a male donor with ankylosing spondylitis or in good health (not recorded which). CDR3 loop: CASSSGTGGERQYF. The CDR3 DNA reads as TGTGCCAGCAGCTCCGGGACAGGGGGGGAGCGGCAGTACTTC.